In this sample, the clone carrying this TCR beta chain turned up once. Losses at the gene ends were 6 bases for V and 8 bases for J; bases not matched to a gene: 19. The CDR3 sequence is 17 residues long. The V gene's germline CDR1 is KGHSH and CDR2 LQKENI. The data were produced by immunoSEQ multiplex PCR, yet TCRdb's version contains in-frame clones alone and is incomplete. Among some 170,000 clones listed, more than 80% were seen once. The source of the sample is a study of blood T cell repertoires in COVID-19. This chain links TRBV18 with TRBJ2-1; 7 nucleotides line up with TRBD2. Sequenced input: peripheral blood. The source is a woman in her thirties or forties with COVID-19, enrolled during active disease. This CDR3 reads CASSREFWTSSTDEQFF. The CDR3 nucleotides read TGTGCCAGCTCTCGGGAATTTTGGACTAGTTCGACCGATGAGCAGTTCTTC.